The rows below give T cell receptor beta chains drawn from one sample of a study of blood T cell repertoires in COVID-19. Measured with immunoSEQ multiplex PCR; TCRdb has only the in-frame clones, and not every one. The sample has 70,000 to 85,000 clones, roughly 90% seen once. The specimen sequenced was peripheral blood. The receptors were sampled from a human donor in a cohort sampled during active COVID-19. CDR3s include the opening cysteine and the closing phenylalanine or tryptophan. D genes are given only for firm matches. Expanded clones are given a class, and other clones once, few, many or no size at all.

len: 13; j_gene: TRBJ2-1; d_gene: NA; v_gene: TRBV19; abundance: NA; CDR3aa: CASSPTGPNEQFF; CDR3nt: TGTGCCAGTAGTCCGACAGGCCCCAATGAGCAGTTCTTC
len: 12; j_gene: TRBJ2-7; d_gene: NA; v_gene: TRBV6-2/TRBV6-3; abundance: NA; CDR3aa: CASSPARQGGYF; CDR3nt: TGTGCCAGCAGTCCCGCCCGACAGGGAGGTTACTTC
len: 16; j_gene: TRBJ2-2; d_gene: NA; v_gene: TRBV5-6; abundance: NA; CDR3aa: CASSSGWQGNTGELFF; CDR3nt: TGTGCCAGCAGCTCCGGCTGGCAGGGGAACACCGGGGAGCTGTTTTTT
len: 14; j_gene: TRBJ1-5; d_gene: NA; v_gene: TRBV6-1; abundance: NA; CDR3aa: CASSEGGVTQPQHF; CDR3nt: TGTGCCAGCAGTGAGGGTGGAGTAACTCAGCCCCAGCATTTT
len: 16; j_gene: TRBJ2-7; d_gene: TRBD2; v_gene: TRBV28; abundance: many; CDR3aa: CASSSPLAGASYEQYF; CDR3nt: TGTGCCAGCAGTTCCCCCCTAGCGGGAGCTTCCTACGAGCAGTACTTC
len: 15; j_gene: TRBJ1-2; d_gene: NA; v_gene: TRBV7-2; abundance: NA; CDR3aa: CASSSSLGHDYGYTF; CDR3nt: TGTGCCAGCAGCTCATCCCTTGGACACGACTATGGCTACACCTTC
len: 16; j_gene: TRBJ2-5; d_gene: NA; v_gene: TRBV4-2; abundance: NA; CDR3aa: CASSQGVRDYQETQYF; CDR3nt: TGTGCCAGCAGCCAAGGGGTCCGGGACTACCAAGAGACCCAGTACTTC
len: 14; j_gene: TRBJ2-1; d_gene: TRBD2; v_gene: TRBV2; abundance: NA; CDR3aa: CASRRLAGYNEQFF; CDR3nt: TGTGCCAGCAGGCGACTAGCGGGGTACAATGAGCAGTTCTTC
len: 14; j_gene: TRBJ2-7; d_gene: NA; v_gene: TRBV28; abundance: NA; CDR3aa: CASSLTGNSYEQYF; CDR3nt: TGTGCCAGCAGTTTAACAGGGAACTCCTACGAGCAGTACTTC
len: 13; j_gene: TRBJ1-3; d_gene: NA; v_gene: TRBV28; abundance: NA; CDR3aa: CASSIYLGNTIYF; CDR3nt: TGTGCCAGCAGTATTTATCTTGGAAACACCATATATTTT
len: 14; j_gene: TRBJ2-7; d_gene: NA; v_gene: TRBV19; abundance: NA; CDR3aa: CASSGAGEYYEQYF; CDR3nt: TGTGCCAGTAGTGGGGCAGGGGAGTACTACGAGCAGTACTTC
len: 15; j_gene: TRBJ2-2; d_gene: TRBD1; v_gene: TRBV5-5; abundance: NA; CDR3aa: CASSLGDRSTGELFF; CDR3nt: TGTGCCAGCAGCTTGGGGGACAGGAGCACCGGGGAGCTGTTTTTT
len: 14; j_gene: TRBJ2-3; d_gene: NA; v_gene: TRBV11-1; abundance: NA; CDR3aa: CASSLVGSTDTQYF; CDR3nt: TGTGCCAGCAGCTTAGTTGGCAGCACAGATACGCAGTATTTT
len: 16; j_gene: TRBJ1-5; d_gene: NA; v_gene: TRBV9; abundance: once; CDR3aa: CASSVDGTFSNQPQHF; CDR3nt: TGTGCCAGCAGCGTAGACGGTACCTTTAGCAATCAGCCCCAGCATTTT
len: 17; j_gene: TRBJ1-4; d_gene: NA; v_gene: TRBV9; abundance: NA; CDR3aa: CASSFGSLAATNEKLFF; CDR3nt: TGTGCCAGCAGCTTCGGATCCCTCGCGGCAACTAATGAAAAACTGTTTTTT
len: 14; j_gene: TRBJ2-1; d_gene: TRBD2; v_gene: TRBV7-2; abundance: NA; CDR3aa: CASSLGLAEHEQFF; CDR3nt: TGTGCCAGCAGCTTAGGACTAGCGGAGCATGAGCAGTTCTTC
len: 16; j_gene: TRBJ2-7; d_gene: TRBD2; v_gene: TRBV4-2; abundance: NA; CDR3aa: CASSQDRLAGSYEQYF; CDR3nt: TGTGCCAGCAGCCAAGATCGTCTAGCGGGATCGTACGAGCAGTACTTC
len: 13; j_gene: TRBJ2-7; d_gene: TRBD1; v_gene: TRBV27; abundance: once; CDR3aa: CASSFSGGYEQYF; CDR3nt: TGTGCCAGCAGTTTTTCAGGGGGCTACGAGCAGTACTTC
len: 16; j_gene: TRBJ2-2; d_gene: NA; v_gene: TRBV7-8; abundance: NA; CDR3aa: CASSSTRGRSTGELFF; CDR3nt: TGTGCCAGCAGCTCCACGCGGGGGCGCAGCACCGGGGAGCTGTTTTTT
len: 17; j_gene: TRBJ2-5; d_gene: TRBD2; v_gene: TRBV29-1; abundance: NA; CDR3aa: CSVPSRTSGRAGETQYF; CDR3nt: TGCAGCGTCCCCTCCAGGACTAGCGGGAGGGCCGGAGAGACCCAGTACTTC
len: 15; j_gene: TRBJ1-4; d_gene: TRBD1; v_gene: TRBV9; abundance: NA; CDR3aa: CASSVEGARGEKLFF; CDR3nt: TGTGCCAGCAGCGTAGAGGGGGCGCGGGGTGAAAAACTGTTTTTT
len: 15; j_gene: TRBJ2-3; d_gene: NA; v_gene: TRBV10-3; abundance: NA; CDR3aa: CAISESSGAGDTQYF; CDR3nt: TGTGCCATCAGTGAGTCTAGCGGAGCAGGAGATACGCAGTATTTT
len: 14; j_gene: TRBJ1-2; d_gene: TRBD1; v_gene: TRBV28; abundance: once; CDR3aa: CASSIHLTGAGYTF; CDR3nt: TGTGCCAGCAGTATACACCTAACAGGGGCTGGCTACACCTTC
len: 13; j_gene: TRBJ2-1; d_gene: NA; v_gene: TRBV3-1/TRBV3-2; abundance: NA; CDR3aa: CASSPTGGNEQFF; CDR3nt: TGTGCCAGCAGCCCCACCGGGGGCAATGAGCAGTTCTTC
len: 13; j_gene: TRBJ2-7; d_gene: NA; v_gene: TRBV6-2/TRBV6-3; abundance: NA; CDR3aa: CASSTPLSYEQYF; CDR3nt: TGTGCCAGCAGTACCCCACTCTCCTACGAGCAGTACTTC
len: 14; j_gene: TRBJ2-7; d_gene: TRBD2; v_gene: TRBV20-1; abundance: once; CDR3aa: CSASITSGRGEQYF; CDR3nt: TGCAGTGCTAGTATAACTAGCGGGAGAGGCGAGCAGTACTTC
len: 16; j_gene: TRBJ2-2; d_gene: TRBD1; v_gene: TRBV19; abundance: NA; CDR3aa: CASSLRTGAGTGELFF; CDR3nt: TGTGCCAGTAGTCTCAGGACAGGGGCGGGCACCGGGGAGCTGTTTTTT
len: 15; j_gene: TRBJ2-1; d_gene: TRBD2; v_gene: TRBV6-5; abundance: NA; CDR3aa: CASRYLLAGGREQFF; CDR3nt: TGTGCCAGCAGATATCTTCTAGCGGGAGGGAGGGAGCAGTTCTTC
len: 17; j_gene: TRBJ2-5; d_gene: TRBD2; v_gene: TRBV9; abundance: NA; CDR3aa: CASSSTTSAGAVGTQYF; CDR3nt: TGTGCCAGCAGCTCGACGACGTCGGCGGGAGCGGTGGGGACCCAGTACTTC
len: 16; j_gene: TRBJ2-1; d_gene: TRBD2; v_gene: TRBV27; abundance: NA; CDR3aa: CASSFRGAGSYNEQFF; CDR3nt: TGTGCCAGCAGTTTTCGGGGAGCGGGATCCTACAATGAGCAGTTCTTC
len: 13; j_gene: TRBJ2-7; d_gene: NA; v_gene: TRBV10-2; abundance: NA; CDR3aa: CASMERAPYEQYF; CDR3nt: TGCGCCAGCATGGAGAGAGCCCCGTACGAGCAGTACTTC
len: 13; j_gene: TRBJ1-5; d_gene: TRBD1; v_gene: TRBV29-1; abundance: NA; CDR3aa: CSVAGGVDQPQHF; CDR3nt: TGCAGCGTGGCAGGGGGCGTTGATCAGCCCCAGCATTTT
len: 13; j_gene: TRBJ2-5; d_gene: NA; v_gene: TRBV7-3; abundance: NA; CDR3aa: CASSRGTQETQYF; CDR3nt: TGTGCCAGCAGCCGCGGGACCCAAGAGACCCAGTACTTC
len: 13; j_gene: TRBJ2-5; d_gene: TRBD2; v_gene: TRBV7-9; abundance: NA; CDR3aa: CASSLWGGETQYF; CDR3nt: TGTGCCAGCAGCTTATGGGGAGGGGAGACCCAGTACTTC
len: 19; j_gene: TRBJ2-1; d_gene: TRBD2; v_gene: TRBV4-3; abundance: NA; CDR3aa: CASSQDPPPGGTLWNEQFF; CDR3nt: TGCGCCAGCAGCCAAGATCCGCCGCCGGGAGGGACCCTTTGGAATGAGCAGTTCTTC
len: 13; j_gene: TRBJ1-4; d_gene: NA; v_gene: TRBV10-3; abundance: NA; CDR3aa: CATSGGANEKLFF; CDR3nt: TGTGCCACCTCCGGAGGCGCTAATGAAAAACTGTTTTTT
len: 15; j_gene: TRBJ2-1; d_gene: TRBD2; v_gene: TRBV11-3; abundance: NA; CDR3aa: CASSPGLAGNNEQFF; CDR3nt: TGTGCCAGCAGCCCCGGACTAGCGGGGAACAATGAGCAGTTCTTC
len: 15; j_gene: TRBJ1-4; d_gene: TRBD1; v_gene: TRBV9; abundance: NA; CDR3aa: CASSEGQGWGEKLFF; CDR3nt: TGTGCCAGCAGCGAGGGACAGGGTTGGGGTGAAAAACTGTTTTTT
len: 15; j_gene: TRBJ1-1; d_gene: NA; v_gene: TRBV28; abundance: NA; CDR3aa: CASNRDTKVGTEAFF; CDR3nt: TGTGCCAGCAACCGAGACACGAAGGTCGGCACTGAAGCTTTCTTT
len: 13; j_gene: TRBJ2-7; d_gene: TRBD1; v_gene: TRBV10-1; abundance: NA; CDR3aa: CASSCRGPYEQYF; CDR3nt: TGCGCCAGCAGCTGCAGGGGGCCCTACGAGCAGTACTTC
len: 15; j_gene: TRBJ2-7; d_gene: TRBD2; v_gene: TRBV28; abundance: once; CDR3aa: CASSPGLAATYEQYF; CDR3nt: TGTGCCAGCAGCCCAGGACTAGCTGCCACCTACGAGCAGTACTTC
len: 22; j_gene: TRBJ2-4; d_gene: TRBD1; v_gene: TRBV4-2; abundance: NA; CDR3aa: CASSQEAVSGTGGKWAKNIQYF; CDR3nt: TGTGCCAGCAGCCAAGAAGCGGTGTCTGGGACAGGGGGAAAGTGGGCCAAAAACATTCAGTACTTC
len: 14; j_gene: TRBJ1-4; d_gene: NA; v_gene: TRBV9; abundance: NA; CDR3aa: CASSVGQGREKLFF; CDR3nt: TGTGCCAGCAGCGTAGGTCAGGGTCGGGAAAAACTGTTTTTT
len: 14; j_gene: TRBJ1-6; d_gene: NA; v_gene: TRBV6-5; abundance: NA; CDR3aa: CASTTDNYNSPLHF; CDR3nt: TGTGCCAGCACTACGGACAACTATAATTCACCCCTCCACTTT
len: 12; j_gene: TRBJ2-3; d_gene: NA; v_gene: TRBV7-2; abundance: NA; CDR3aa: CASAPPADTQYF; CDR3nt: TGTGCCAGCGCGCCACCCGCGGATACGCAGTATTTT
len: 16; j_gene: TRBJ2-1; d_gene: NA; v_gene: TRBV7-8; abundance: NA; CDR3aa: CASSLVGLASVNEQFF; CDR3nt: TGTGCCAGCAGCTTAGTAGGTCTAGCTAGTGTCAATGAGCAGTTCTTC
len: 16; j_gene: TRBJ2-2; d_gene: TRBD1; v_gene: TRBV4-3; abundance: NA; CDR3aa: CASSQDDRQGAGELFF; CDR3nt: TGCGCCAGCAGCCAAGATGACAGACAGGGAGCCGGGGAGCTGTTTTTT
len: 14; j_gene: TRBJ2-2; d_gene: TRBD1; v_gene: TRBV7-6; abundance: NA; CDR3aa: CASSLQGAAGELFF; CDR3nt: TGTGCCAGCAGCTTACAGGGGGCAGCCGGGGAGCTGTTTTTT
len: 16; j_gene: TRBJ1-6; d_gene: TRBD1; v_gene: TRBV28; abundance: NA; CDR3aa: CASITSGGQVNSPLHF; CDR3nt: TGTGCCAGCATCACTTCGGGGGGACAGGTTAATTCACCCCTCCACTTT
len: 13; j_gene: TRBJ1-1; d_gene: NA; v_gene: TRBV19; abundance: NA; CDR3aa: CASSQGRGTEAFF; CDR3nt: TGTGCCAGTAGTCAGGGGAGGGGCACTGAAGCTTTCTTT
len: 15; j_gene: TRBJ1-1; d_gene: NA; v_gene: TRBV23-1; abundance: once; CDR3aa: CASSMTRDKNTEAFF; CDR3nt: TGCGCCAGCAGTATGACCCGGGACAAGAACACTGAAGCTTTCTTT
len: 13; j_gene: TRBJ1-1; d_gene: NA; v_gene: TRBV6-2/TRBV6-3; abundance: few; CDR3aa: CASSYWGRTEAFF; CDR3nt: TGTGCCAGCAGTTACTGGGGGCGCACTGAAGCTTTCTTT
len: 14; j_gene: TRBJ1-2; d_gene: TRBD1; v_gene: TRBV28; abundance: NA; CDR3aa: CATLSRDRGYGYTF; CDR3nt: TGTGCCACCTTGTCCCGGGACAGGGGCTATGGCTACACCTTC
len: 14; j_gene: TRBJ2-1; d_gene: TRBD2; v_gene: TRBV6-5; abundance: once; CDR3aa: CASSSIGTNNEQFF; CDR3nt: TGTGCCAGCAGTTCCATTGGGACTAACAATGAGCAGTTCTTC
len: 14; j_gene: TRBJ2-2; d_gene: NA; v_gene: TRBV6-2/TRBV6-3; abundance: NA; CDR3aa: CASSYSTGIGELFF; CDR3nt: TGTGCCAGCAGTTACTCGACAGGAATCGGGGAGCTGTTTTTT
len: 15; j_gene: TRBJ2-3; d_gene: NA; v_gene: TRBV5-1; abundance: NA; CDR3aa: CASSHRGGSTDTQYF; CDR3nt: TGCGCCAGCAGCCACAGGGGGGGGTCCACAGATACGCAGTATTTT
len: 17; j_gene: TRBJ2-1; d_gene: TRBD2; v_gene: TRBV6-2/TRBV6-3; abundance: NA; CDR3aa: CASSYTWTSGRYNEQFF; CDR3nt: TGTGCCAGCAGTTACACCTGGACTAGCGGGAGGTACAATGAGCAGTTCTTC
len: 14; j_gene: TRBJ2-2; d_gene: NA; v_gene: TRBV28; abundance: NA; CDR3aa: CATLVSGQGGELFF; CDR3nt: TGTGCCACCTTGGTCTCAGGGCAAGGCGGGGAGCTGTTTTTT